Here is one T cell receptor beta chain with its context. This entry is derived from a study of blood T cell repertoires in COVID-19. Study-wide background: Italy, Spain and the United States were the sources of the convalescent and acute COVID-19 samples. The analysed material was cDNA or gDNA that came from T cells, B-cell-depleted T cells, or PBMCs.

The germline V gene has CDR1 MDHEN and CDR2 SYDVKM. V dropped 6 bases and J dropped 5 bases, with 16 bases sitting between them. This CDR3 is built from 14 residues. Authors' data handling: Reference gene primer amplification gave estimated nucleated cell counts. Method: immunoSEQ multiplex PCR; TCRdb's copy keeps in-frame clones and lacks some. For V, J and clone size, that table is used; D and trimming come from the DNA. The repertoire includes around 67,000 clones, roughly 77% of them detected once, and 9.2% sits in the top ten. The sample taken for sequencing was peripheral blood. V is TRBV28 and J is TRBJ2-5, with TRBD1 as a possible D gene (6 bases). The sequence came from a human donor in a cohort sampled during active COVID-19. CDR3 in DNA: TGTGCCAGCAGATCCAATCAGGGGTCTGAGACCCAGTACTTC. It specifies CASRSNQGSETQYF.